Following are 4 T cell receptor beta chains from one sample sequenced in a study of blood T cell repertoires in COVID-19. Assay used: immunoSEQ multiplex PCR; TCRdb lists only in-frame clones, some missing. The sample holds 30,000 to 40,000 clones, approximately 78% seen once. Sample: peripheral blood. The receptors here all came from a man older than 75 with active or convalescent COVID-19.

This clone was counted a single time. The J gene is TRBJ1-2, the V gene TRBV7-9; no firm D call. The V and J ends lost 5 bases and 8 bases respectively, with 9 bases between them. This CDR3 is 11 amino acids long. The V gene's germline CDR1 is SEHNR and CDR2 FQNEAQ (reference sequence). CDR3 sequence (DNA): TGTGCCAGCAGCCAAGCTTGGGGCTACACCTTC. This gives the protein CASSQAWGYTF.

CDR3 region: CAISGGTRGQPSGELFF. The CDR3 region has the DNA TGTGCCATCAGTGGGGGGACCAGGGGCCAACCCAGCGGGGAGCTGTTTTTT. This sequence joins TRBV10-3 and TRBJ2-2; possible D gene TRBD1, 6 bases. V lost 4 bases, J lost 7 bases, and 22 bases lay in between. This CDR3 region has 17 residues. Germline V CDR1 and CDR2: ENHRY, SYGVKD.

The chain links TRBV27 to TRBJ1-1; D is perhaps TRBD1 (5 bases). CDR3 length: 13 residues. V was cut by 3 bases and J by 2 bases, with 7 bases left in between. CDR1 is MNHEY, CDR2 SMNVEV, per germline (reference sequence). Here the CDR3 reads CASSFDRNTEAFF. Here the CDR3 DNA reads TGTGCCAGCAGTTTCGACAGAAACACTGAAGCTTTCTTT.

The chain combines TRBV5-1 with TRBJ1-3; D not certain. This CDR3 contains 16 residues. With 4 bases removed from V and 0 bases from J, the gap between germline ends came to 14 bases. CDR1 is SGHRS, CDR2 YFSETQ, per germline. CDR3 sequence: CASSQMTPFSGNTIYF. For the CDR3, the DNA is TGCGCCAGCAGCCAGATGACTCCTTTCTCTGGAAACACCATATATTTT.